This T cell receptor (beta chain) is drawn from a study of CD8+ T cells in alopecia areata. Extraction and reverse transcription of RNA yielded cDNA as the sequencing template. Profiled with immunoSEQ multiplex PCR; TCRdb holds only in-frame clones, not every one. The table includes about 200,000 clones, roughly 57% detected once. This clone was seen a single time. In germline, CDR1 is MGHRA, CDR2 YSYEKL. The CDR3 length is 16 residues. V was pared by 1 base and J by 10 bases, with 22 bases between. This sequence joins TRBV4-1 and TRBJ1-1; tentatively, D is TRBD1 (5 bases). Material: CD4+ T cells sorted from blood, obtained at week 0. This receptor was taken from a human donor with alopecia areata. The CDR3 protein is CASSQGARRRGYGAFF. The CDR3 nucleotides are TGCGCCAGCAGCCAAGGGGCCCGACGGCGGGGGTATGGAGCTTTCTTT.